The 11 T cell receptor beta chains below all came from one sample that was sequenced in a study of beta chain features in type 1 diabetes. Sequenced material consisted of expressed TCRB transcripts (all of the isolated RNA was reverse transcribed). Only in-frame clones appear in the TCRdb table, and some are missing; sequencing was by immunoSEQ multiplex PCR. The sample has 220,000 or so clones, over 65% seen once. Sequenced sample: naive CD4+ T cells from blood. These receptor sequences come from a man between 25 and 39 years old in good health.

The chain uses TRBV6-5 and TRBJ2-5; 8 nucleotides line up with TRBD2. V lost 1 base and J lost 4; bases outside the gene matches: 2. The CDR3 runs 14 residues. The germline CDR1 and CDR2 sequences are MNHEY and SVGAGI. This chain's CDR3 is CASSYYSGRETQYF. CDR3 DNA sequence: TGTGCCAGCAGTTACTACAGCGGGAGAGAGACCCAGTACTTC.

The table lists this clone with a count of one. The chain recombines TRBV29-1 with TRBJ2-7, with D tentatively TRBD1 (5 bases). Per germline, CDR1 SQVTM and CDR2 ANQGSEA. This CDR3 contains 12 residues. V lost 7 bases and J lost 2, with 12 bases in between. The CDR3, as DNA: TGCAGCGCTATCAGGGATACCTACGAGCAGTACTTC. This translates into CSAIRDTYEQYF.

This clone appeared a single time. This chain connects TRBV15 to TRBJ2-4, with 8 bases matching TRBD1. The junction had 6 bases not matched to a gene; V was cut back by 3 bases and J by 8 bases. The CDR3 totals 14 residues. Per germline, CDR1 LNHNV and CDR2 YYDKDF (reference sequence). CDR3 region: CATSRGQAADIQYF. The DNA for the CDR3 is TGTGCCACCAGCAGGGGACAGGCGGCTGACATTCAGTACTTC.

V gene TRBV25-1 combines with J gene TRBJ2-1; D unclear. Germline V gives CDR1 MGHDK, CDR2 SYGVNS. The V end lost 3 bases, the J end lost 3 bases, and 12 bases lay between the germline ends. The CDR3 has 15 residues. The CDR3 here is CASSDSSVLYNEQFF. As DNA, the CDR3 is TGTGCCAGCAGTGACAGTTCCGTTCTCTACAATGAGCAGTTCTTC.

This clone was seen once. The J gene is TRBJ1-1, the V gene TRBV4-1; D remains unclear. In germline, CDR1 is MGHRA, CDR2 YSYEKL. The V end lost 3 bases, the J end lost 3 bases, and 8 bases lay between the germline ends. The CDR3 consists of 13 residues. The CDR3 sequence: CASSHRGDTEAFF. DNA of the CDR3: TGCGCCAGCAGCCACCGTGGGGACACTGAAGCTTTCTTT.

Concerning this clone itself: Other DNA sequences from this sample encode an identical CDR3 as well. V and J are TRBV30 and TRBJ1-2; D is undetermined. The V end lost 1 base, the J end lost 2 bases, and 5 bases lay between the germline ends. The CDR3 is made up of 12 amino acids. The germline gives CDR1 GTSNPN, CDR2 SVGIG (reference sequence). CDR3 sequence: CAWSAGNYGYTF. Here the CDR3 DNA reads TGTGCCTGGAGTGCGGGAAACTATGGCTACACCTTC.

The chain carries TRBV29-1 and TRBJ2-3, with 9 bases matching TRBD2. V lost 7 bases to trimming and J lost 0 bases; unmatched junction nucleotides: 8. CDR1 is SQVTM and CDR2 is ANQGSEA in the germline V gene. The CDR3 is 15 amino acids. The chain's CDR3 is CSGGLATTSTDTQYF. The CDR3 coding sequence is TGCAGCGGAGGACTAGCGACTACTAGCACAGATACGCAGTATTTT.

This clone came up a few times. The gene calls are TRBV5-4 and TRBJ1-4, with D possibly matching TRBD1 (5 bases). The CDR3 runs 14 residues. CDR1 SGHNT and CDR2 YYREEE come from the germline V gene (reference sequence). V was clipped by 4 bases and J by 7 bases, with 14 bases between them. Here the CDR3 reads CASSPGTKAEKLFF. The CDR3 nucleotides read TGTGCCAGCAGCCCCGGGACTAAGGCTGAAAAACTGTTTTTT.

This clone was seen a single time. The chain has TRBV30 and TRBJ1-1, with 9 bases fitting TRBD1. V lost 4 bases and J lost 1; bases outside the gene matches: 4. This CDR3 spans 14 amino acids. CDR1 and CDR2 (germline): GTSNPN, SVGIG (reference sequence). The CDR3 DNA follows: TGTGCCTGGAACCCGGGACAGGGGAACACTGAAGCTTTCTTT. Its protein product is CAWNPGQGNTEAFF.

The chain joins TRBV5-6 to TRBJ1-2; D unresolved. The CDR3 has 13 amino acids. V dropped 0 bases and J dropped 3 bases, with 6 bases sitting between them. Germline V lookup: CDR1 SGHDT, CDR2 YYEEEE. CDR3 residues: CASSLDRYYGYTF. The CDR3 nucleotides are TGTGCCAGCAGCTTGGACCGGTACTATGGCTACACCTTC. The full variable domain, with the rest looked up from reference TRBV5-6 and TRBJ1-2, is DAGVTQSPTHLIKTRGQQVTLRCSPKSGHDTVSWYQQALGQGPQFIFQYYEEEERQRGNFPDRFSGHQFPNYSSELNVNALLLGDSALYLCASSLDRYYGYTFGSGTRLTVV.

J is TRBJ2-3 and V is TRBV29-1; D is unclear. The CDR3 has 14 residues. Looked up from germline, CDR1 is SQVTM and CDR2 is ANQGSEA. V was pared by 6 bases and J by 4 bases, with 17 bases between. CDR3 protein: CSVAGPSRADTQYF. CDR3 coding DNA: TGCAGCGTCGCCGGGCCATCTAGGGCAGATACGCAGTATTTT.